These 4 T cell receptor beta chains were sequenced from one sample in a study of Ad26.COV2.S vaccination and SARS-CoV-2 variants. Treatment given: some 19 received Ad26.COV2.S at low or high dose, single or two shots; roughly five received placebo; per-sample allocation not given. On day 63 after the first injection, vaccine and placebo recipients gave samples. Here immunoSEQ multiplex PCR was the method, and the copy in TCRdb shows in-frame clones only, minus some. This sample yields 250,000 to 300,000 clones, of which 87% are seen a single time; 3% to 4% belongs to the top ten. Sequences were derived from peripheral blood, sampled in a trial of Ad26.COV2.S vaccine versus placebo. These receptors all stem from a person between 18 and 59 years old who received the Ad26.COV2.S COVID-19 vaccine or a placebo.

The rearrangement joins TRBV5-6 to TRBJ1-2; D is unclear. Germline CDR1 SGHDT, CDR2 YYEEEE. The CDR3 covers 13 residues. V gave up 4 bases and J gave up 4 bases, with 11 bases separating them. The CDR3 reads CASSPRAPYGYTF. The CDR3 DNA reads TGTGCCAGCAGCCCCCGGGCACCCTATGGCTACACCTTC.

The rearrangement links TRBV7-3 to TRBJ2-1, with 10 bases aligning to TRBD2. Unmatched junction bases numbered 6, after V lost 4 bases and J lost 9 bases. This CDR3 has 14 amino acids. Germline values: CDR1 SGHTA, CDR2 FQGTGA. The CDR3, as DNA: TGTGCCAGCAGCTCAGCGGGGGGGCTTGGTGAGCAGTTCTTC. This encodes CASSSAGGLGEQFF. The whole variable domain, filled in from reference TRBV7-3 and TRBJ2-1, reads GAGVSQTPSNKVTEKGKYVELRCDPISGHTALYWYRQSLGQGPEFLIYFQGTGAADDSGLPNDRFFAVRPEGSVSTLKIQRTERGDSAVYLCASSSAGGLGEQFFGPGTRLTVL.

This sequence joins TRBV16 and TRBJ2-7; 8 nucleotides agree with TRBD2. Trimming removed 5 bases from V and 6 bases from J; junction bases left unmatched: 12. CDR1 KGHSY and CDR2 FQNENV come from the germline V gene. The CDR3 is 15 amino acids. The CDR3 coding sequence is TGTGCCAGCAGCAAAGGGGGGACTAGGTCATCCGAGCAGTACTTC. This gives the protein CASSKGGTRSSEQYF.

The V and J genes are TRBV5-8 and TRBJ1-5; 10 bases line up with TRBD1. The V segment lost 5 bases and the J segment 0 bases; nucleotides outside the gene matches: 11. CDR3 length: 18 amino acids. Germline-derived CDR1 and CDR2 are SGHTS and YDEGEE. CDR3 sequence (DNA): TGTGCCAGCAGTCCCGGGACAGGGGTTTCTTATAGCAATCAGCCCCAGCATTTT. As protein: CASSPGTGVSYSNQPQHF.